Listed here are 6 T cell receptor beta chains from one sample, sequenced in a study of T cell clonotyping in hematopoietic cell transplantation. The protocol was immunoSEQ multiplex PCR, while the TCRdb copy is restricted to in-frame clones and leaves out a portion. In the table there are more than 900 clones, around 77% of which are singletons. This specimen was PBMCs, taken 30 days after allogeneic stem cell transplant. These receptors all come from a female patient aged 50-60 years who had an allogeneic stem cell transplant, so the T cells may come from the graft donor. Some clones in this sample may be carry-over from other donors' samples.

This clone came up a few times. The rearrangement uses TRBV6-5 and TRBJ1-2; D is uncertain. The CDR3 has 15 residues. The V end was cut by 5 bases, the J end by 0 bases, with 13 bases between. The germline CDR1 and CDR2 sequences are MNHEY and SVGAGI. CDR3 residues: CASSQPGRTNYGYTF. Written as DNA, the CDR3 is TGTGCCAGCAGTCAACCCGGACGGACTAACTATGGCTACACCTTC.

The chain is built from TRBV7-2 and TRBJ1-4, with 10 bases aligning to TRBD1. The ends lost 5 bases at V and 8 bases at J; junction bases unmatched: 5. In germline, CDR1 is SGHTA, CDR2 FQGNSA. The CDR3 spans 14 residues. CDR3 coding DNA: TGTGCCAGCAGCCCCGGGACAGGGGAGGAAAAACTGTTTTTT. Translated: CASSPGTGEEKLFF.

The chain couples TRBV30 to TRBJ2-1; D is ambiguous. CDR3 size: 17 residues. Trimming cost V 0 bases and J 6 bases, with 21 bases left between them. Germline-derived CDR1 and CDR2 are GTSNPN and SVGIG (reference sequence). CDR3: CAWSVYLGRRDGNEQFF. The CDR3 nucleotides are TGTGCCTGGAGTGTTTACTTAGGGCGCCGAGACGGCAATGAGCAGTTCTTC.

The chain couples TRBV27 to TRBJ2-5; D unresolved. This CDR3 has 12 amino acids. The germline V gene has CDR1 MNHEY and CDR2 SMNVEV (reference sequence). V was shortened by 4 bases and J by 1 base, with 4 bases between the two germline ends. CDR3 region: CASSSLQETQYF. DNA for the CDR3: TGTGCCAGCAGTTCACTCCAAGAGACCCAGTACTTC.

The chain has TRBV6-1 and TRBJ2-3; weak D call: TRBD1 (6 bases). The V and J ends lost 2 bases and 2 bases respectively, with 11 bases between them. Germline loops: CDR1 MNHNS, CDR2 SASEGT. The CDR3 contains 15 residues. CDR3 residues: CASSEMDSYTDTQYF. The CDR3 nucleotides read TGTGCCAGCAGTGAAATGGACAGTTACACAGATACGCAGTATTTT.

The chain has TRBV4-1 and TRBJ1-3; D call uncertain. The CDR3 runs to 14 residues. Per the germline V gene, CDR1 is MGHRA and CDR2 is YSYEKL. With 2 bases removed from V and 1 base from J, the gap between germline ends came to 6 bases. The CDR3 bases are TGCGCCAGCAGCCAAACGGGGTCTGGAAACACCATATATTTT. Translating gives CASSQTGSGNTIYF.